This T cell receptor beta chain came from a study of cytomegalovirus exposure and HLA in healthy donors. PCR amplification relied on 60 Vbeta primers (plus 13 Jbeta primers). Only in-frame clones appear in the TCRdb table, and some are missing; sequencing was by immunoSEQ multiplex PCR. The sample holds 150,000 to 170,000 clones, 80% seen once. V was clipped by 2 bases and J by 0 bases, with 8 bases between them. Looked up from germline, CDR1 is MNHNY and CDR2 is SVGAGI (reference sequence). The CDR3 is 14 residues long. The sequencing input was PBMCs. V usage is TRBV6-6 and J usage is TRBJ2-7; a possible D gene is TRBD1 (5 bases). The sequence was obtained from a woman in her 40s in good health and CMV-seropositive. In nucleotides, the CDR3 is TGTGCCAGCAGTTACCAGGGTTACTCCTACGAGCAGTACTTC. Translating it yields CASSYQGYSYEQYF.